This TCR beta chain stems from a study of blood T cell repertoires in COVID-19. Looking at the study overall: Samples taken during acute and convalescent COVID-19 were collected in the United States, Italy and Spain. Sources were T cells, B-cell-depleted T cells, or PBMCs; the material itself was cDNA or gDNA.

Original methodology: How many nucleated cells were present was estimated from reference gene primer amplification. Libraries were prepared by immunoSEQ multiplex PCR; TCRdb keeps only in-frame clonotypes and omits some of them. That table supplies the V and J calls and clone size; D and trimming were determined from the DNA. The sample includes over 15,000 clones, roughly nine tenths of them seen just once. The CDR3 runs to 19 residues. V shed 5 bases and J shed 2 bases, with 28 bases lying between them. The V gene's germline CDR1 is SGHVS and CDR2 FQNEAQ. The material sequenced was peripheral blood. This sequence originates from a human donor in a cohort sampled during active COVID-19. The rearrangement links TRBV7-8 to TRBJ2-7; D is perhaps TRBD2 (9 bases). The CDR3 DNA reads TGTGCCAGCAGCACCAGCGGGGGGACAGGAACAGGGTCACCCTACGAGCAGTACTTC. Translated, it gives CASSTSGGTGTGSPYEQYF.